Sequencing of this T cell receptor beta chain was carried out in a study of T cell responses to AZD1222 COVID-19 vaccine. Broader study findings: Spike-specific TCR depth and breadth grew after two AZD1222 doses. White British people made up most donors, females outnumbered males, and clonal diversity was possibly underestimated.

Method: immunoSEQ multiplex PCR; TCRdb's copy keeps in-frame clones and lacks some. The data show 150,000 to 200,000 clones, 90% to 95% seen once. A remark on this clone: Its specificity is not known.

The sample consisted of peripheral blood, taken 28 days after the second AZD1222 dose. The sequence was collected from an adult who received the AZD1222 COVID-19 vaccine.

In DNA, the CDR3 is TGTGCCAGCAGCTCATCGATGGAGCAGTTCTTC. Translated, it gives CASSSSMEQFF. The gene calls are TRBV7-9 and TRBJ2-1, with no clear D. CDR3 length: 11 residues. Germline assignment: CDR1 SEHNR and CDR2 FQNEAQ (reference sequence). Trimming shortened V by 4 bases and J by 10 bases, and 8 bases separated the two germline ends.